This T cell receptor beta chain was identified during a study of beta chain features in type 1 diabetes (dated by TCRdb to between 2017 and 2018). Notes on the research overall: Mean age, gender distribution, total cell number and subset yield did not differ between patients and healthy donors. Across all samples, about 110 million sorted cells were examined, and cell number per subset correlated strongly with RNA yield. In the study, TCRB repertoires of sorted circulating CD4+ T cell subsets from recently diagnosed type 1 diabetes patients were compared with those of matched healthy donors. Naive and central memory subsets were obtained from all 30 or so donors, but regulatory and stem cell-like memory subsets were isolated from only 8 patients and roughly 8 healthy donors. Results and caveats for the whole study, not just this receptor: At VDJ recombination sites, patients with type 1 diabetes made fewer insertions and deleted more nucleotides, a pattern implying thymic rearrangement abnormalities. HLA sub-analyses involved small numbers of individuals, so any influence of HLA type on TCRB rearrangement remained unresolved. Because cDNA rather than genomic DNA was sequenced, highly expressing activated cells could have been over-represented, although no difference in activation and CD3 levels was found between groups. In all four CD4+ subsets, TCRB CDR3 length was moderately but significantly shorter in type 1 diabetes patients. PCR might favor shorter templates, but patient and control samples were amplified and corrected together, so any skew would affect both groups equally. Naive, central memory and regulatory TCRB repertoires appeared to be more alike among patients than among healthy donors.

Note on this clone: There is no known antigen for this receptor. Base qualities were left out, and no much larger clone turns up one base away.

The CDR3 spans 15 residues, from the cysteine through the phenylalanine. The CDR3 DNA has 45 bases and is translated from base 1. The junction carries 16 bases between V and J, which are trimmed by 2 bases and 7 bases respectively. CDR1 and CDR2, per the germline V gene, are SGHRS and YFSETQ. The High Capacity cDNA Reverse Transcription Kit was used to reverse transcribe all of the isolated RNA, meaning that expressed TCRB transcripts were what got sequenced. Deep immunoSEQ sequencing was performed on naive, central memory and regulatory T cell samples, with an average of roughly 3.3 million total reads per sample. Sorted cells were lysed in RLT buffer and RNA was extracted with DNase-treated RNeasy Micro or Mini kits, depending on cell number. To prevent cross-contamination, each cell subset was processed individually, whereas patient and healthy donor samples were processed jointly. Using the immunoSEQ multiplex PCR, TCRB sequences were amplified from cDNA into 87-bp fragments spanning the CDR3 region. Sequencing of the amplicons was done on the Illumina HiSeq platform. The study's own analysis went as follows. Synthetic template baselines were used to correct PCR bias computationally, reads within Hamming distance 2 were collapsed, and singletons that could not be merged were discarded. Reads were aligned against IMGT to assign V, D and J genes, CDR3 length and insertions or deletions at six rearrangement sites. Within each subset, clonotype counts were normalized to sorted cell number, after which true diversity and Gini coefficients were computed with the tcR R package. Repertoire sharing was quantified using the overlap coefficient calculated on TCRB nucleotide sequences. Sourced from immuneACCESS, this table was stored by TCRdb with only in-frame sequences that have V and J called. A share of the clones is absent; for the studies checked, an unresolved V gene accounts for under half, and the remainder has no known explanation. V and J calls and clone size follow that table, whereas D and trimming were derived from the DNA. The sample contains about 320,000 clones, around 15% of them found a single time. Of the sample, under 8.5% is held by the ten largest clones.

From each donor, a single peripheral blood sample of around 120 mL on average was drawn into heparinised tubes. A BD FACSAria II was used to sort naive, central memory, regulatory and stem cell-like memory CD4+ T cells with a panel that included CD45RO, CCR7, CD25, CD127, CD95 and CD27. A purity above 98% was achieved for all sorted populations. PBMCs were isolated right away by Lymphoprep density gradient centrifugation and were stained directly, without culture. Samples were stained and sorted in pairs, with one healthy donor and one patient per experiment, so that batch effects were minimized. Sequencing used central memory CD4+ T cells from blood. The source is a man in his thirties or forties in good health. This sequence uses TRBV5-1 and TRBJ2-1, with the D gene possibly TRBD1 or TRBD2, each one fitting 5 bases. The DNA reads as follows: TGCGCCAGCAGCTTAACCGGGGACCCTAGGAATGAGCAGTTCTTC. Its translation is CASSLTGDPRNEQFF.